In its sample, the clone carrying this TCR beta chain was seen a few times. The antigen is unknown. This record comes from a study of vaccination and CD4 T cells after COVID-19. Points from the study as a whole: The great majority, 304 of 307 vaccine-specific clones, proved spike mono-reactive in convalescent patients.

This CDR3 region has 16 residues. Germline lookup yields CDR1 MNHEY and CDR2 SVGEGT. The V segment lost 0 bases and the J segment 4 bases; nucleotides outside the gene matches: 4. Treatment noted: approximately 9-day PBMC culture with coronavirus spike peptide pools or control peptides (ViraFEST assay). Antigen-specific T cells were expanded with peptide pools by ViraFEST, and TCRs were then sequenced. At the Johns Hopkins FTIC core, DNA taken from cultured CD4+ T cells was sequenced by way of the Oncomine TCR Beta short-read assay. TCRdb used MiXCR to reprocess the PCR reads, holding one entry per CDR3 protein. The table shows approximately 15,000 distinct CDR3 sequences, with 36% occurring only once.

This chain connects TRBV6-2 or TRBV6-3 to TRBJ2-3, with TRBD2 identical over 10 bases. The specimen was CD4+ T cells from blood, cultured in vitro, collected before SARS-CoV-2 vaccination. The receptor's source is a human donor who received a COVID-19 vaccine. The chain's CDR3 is CASSYSLAGAADTQYF. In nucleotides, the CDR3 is TGTGCCAGCAGTTACTCGCTAGCGGGGGCGGCAGATACGCAGTATTTT.